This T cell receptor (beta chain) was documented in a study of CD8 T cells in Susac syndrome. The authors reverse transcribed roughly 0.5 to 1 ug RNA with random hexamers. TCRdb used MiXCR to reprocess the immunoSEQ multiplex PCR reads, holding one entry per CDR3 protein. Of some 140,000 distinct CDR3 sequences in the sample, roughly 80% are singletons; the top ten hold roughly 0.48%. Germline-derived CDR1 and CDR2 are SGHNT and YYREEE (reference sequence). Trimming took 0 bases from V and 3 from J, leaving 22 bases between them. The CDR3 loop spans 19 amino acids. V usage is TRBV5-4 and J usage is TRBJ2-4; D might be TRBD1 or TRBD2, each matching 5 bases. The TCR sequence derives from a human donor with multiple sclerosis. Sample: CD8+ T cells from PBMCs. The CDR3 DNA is TGTGCCAGCAGCTTGGCCCCTATGACGGGGCCTGGGGGCAAAAACATTCAGTACTTC. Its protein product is CASSLAPMTGPGGKNIQYF.